This T cell receptor (beta chain) derives from a study of blood T cell repertoires in COVID-19. As for the study in general: T cells, B-cell-depleted T cells, or PBMCs supplied cDNA or gDNA.

V gave up 6 bases and J gave up 5 bases; unmatched junction bases: 14. The CDR3 is 16 residues long. The germline V gene has CDR1 MNHNY and CDR2 SVGAGI (reference sequence). Ages ranged from about 18 to 89 years, with residence in about two dozen US areas. Cohort allocation depended upon clinical history that participants reported. Sequenced by immunoSEQ multiplex PCR; TCRdb stores in-frame clones only, minus some. The sample has roughly 150,000 clones, approximately 80% seen once. The specimen sequenced was PBMCs or T cells enriched from blood (not recorded which). The clonotype was recovered from a woman younger than 30 who had been exposed to COVID-19. This chain links TRBV6-6 with TRBJ2-5; 8 nucleotides agree with TRBD1. The CDR3 coding sequence is TGTGCCAGCAGCTCCCGGACAGGGCCCACCGGGGAGACCCAGTACTTC. This encodes CASSSRTGPTGETQYF.